The 2 T cell receptor beta chains given below trace back to one sample, sequenced in a study of graft-versus-host responses after intestinal transplantation. Produced via immunoSEQ multiplex PCR; TCRdb's table is partial and in-frame only. The table records about 97,000 clones, roughly 90% of them present only once. This specimen consisted of PBMCs, obtained 450 to 480 days after intestinal transplant. The receptors derive from a human patient who received an intestinal transplant, so some T cells may come from the graft donor.

This clone has just one count. The chain links TRBV6-1 to TRBJ2-7, with D unclear. The CDR3 totals 16 residues. Trimming shortened V by 0 bases and J by 3 bases, and 15 bases separated the two germline ends. Germline V gene sequence: CDR1 MNHNS, CDR2 SASEGT. DNA for the CDR3: TGTGCCAGCAGTGAAGCTTGGGCGATAAAAAACTACGAGCAGTACTTC. Translation: CASSEAWAIKNYEQYF.

The chain carries TRBV9 and TRBJ2-7; possibly TRBD1 or TRBD2 for D (5 bases each). Deletions cut 4 bases from V and 2 bases from J, with 16 bases between. Germline V CDR1 and CDR2: SGDLS, YYNGEE. There are 15 residues in the CDR3. In DNA, the CDR3 is TGTGCCAGCAGCCCCCGAGGGGACGGCACCTACGAGCAGTACTTC. Translated, it gives CASSPRGDGTYEQYF.